Listed below are T cell receptor beta chains from one sample, sequenced in a study of cytomegalovirus exposure and HLA in healthy donors. The method was immunoSEQ multiplex PCR; TCRdb's version includes in-frame clones alone and lacks a portion of them. Of roughly 290,000 clones detected, about 90% appear once; the ten largest clones hold about 2%. The sample was PBMCs. The receptor set was obtained from a woman aged 18-29 years in good health and CMV-seronegative. Each CDR3 is given with its conserved first and last residue. Fields, in order: J gene, D gene, clone size, V gene, CDR3 DNA, CDR3 protein. A D gene is named only where the DNA matches it firmly. Size is omitted from some rows. Given values are once, few, many or a class for expanded clones.

>TRBJ2-2|NA|NA|TRBV6-1
TGTGCCAGCATCCCGGCGGGCACCGGGGAGCTGTTTTTT
CASIPAGTGELFF
>TRBJ1-1|NA|few|TRBV7-9
TGTGCCAGCAGCTTATTGCGGGGAATCTCAATGAACACTGAAGCTTTCTTT
CASSLLRGISMNTEAFF
>TRBJ1-2|NA|NA|TRBV7-9
TGTTCCAGCAGCTTGAGGGGAGGCTTC
CSSSLRGGF
>TRBJ2-5|NA|NA|TRBV19
TGTGCCAGTAGTATGAACAGCCAAGAGACCCAGTACTTC
CASSMNSQETQYF
>TRBJ2-5|NA|NA|TRBV7-2
TGTGCCAGCACGACAGTGCAAAGGGCCCAGTACTTC
CASTTVQRAQYF
>TRBJ1-4|NA|NA|TRBV6-5
TGTGCCAGCAGAAGGACAGTCTCCGATGAAAAACTGTTTTTT
CASRRTVSDEKLFF
>TRBJ2-1|TRBD2|NA|TRBV11-1
TGTGCCAGCAGCTTAGCGCGGACTAGCGGGGGTAATGAGCAGTTCTTC
CASSLARTSGGNEQFF
>TRBJ1-1|NA|NA|TRBV11-2
TGTGCCAGCAGCTTAGGTCTTGTAATGGCAGGGCTGGCTTTCTTT
CASSLGLVMAGLAFF
>TRBJ1-1|NA|NA|TRBV5-1
TGCGCCAGCAGCGACAGGATGAACACTGAAGCTTTCTTT
CASSDRMNTEAFF
>TRBJ2-1|NA|NA|TRBV5-1
TGCGCCAGCAGCCAACCAGGGCGTCTTGACAATGAGCAGTTCTTC
CASSQPGRLDNEQFF
>TRBJ2-7|NA|NA|TRBV21-1
TGTGCCAGCAGCGAAGACCGAGGCGACAGGGACTACGAGCAGTACTTC
CASSEDRGDRDYEQYF
>TRBJ1-4|TRBD1|NA|TRBV7-9
TGTGCCAGCAGCAGAGGCCCCGGGACAGGGGATGAAAAACTGTTTTTT
CASSRGPGTGDEKLFF
>TRBJ2-7|NA|NA|TRBV4-1
TGCGCCAGCAGCCAAGAGACGGGTAGCAGCTCCTACGAGCAGTACTTC
CASSQETGSSSYEQYF
>TRBJ2-7|TRBD1|NA|TRBV7-7
TGTGCTAGCAGCCCGCGGACAGGGGGGATTGGGGAGCAGTACTTC
CASSPRTGGIGEQYF
>TRBJ1-4|NA|NA|TRBV6-5
TGTGCCAGCAGTTACATAGCAGGGTTTGGTGAAAAACTGTTTTTT
CASSYIAGFGEKLFF
>TRBJ2-7|NA|once|TRBV4-1
TGCGCCAGCAGCCAAATTTTAGTCGGCGGGGACCTCACCTACGAGCAGTACTTC
CASSQILVGGDLTYEQYF
>TRBJ1-1|NA|NA|TRBV7-9
TGTGCCAGCAGCTTATTTTTATCGGGAACCGACGAAGCTTTCTTT
CASSLFLSGTDEAFF
>TRBJ2-5|TRBD1|NA|TRBV7-8
TGTGCCAGCAGCTTAGAATACAGGGGGGTAGAGACCCAGTACTTC
CASSLEYRGVETQYF
>TRBJ1-2|TRBD1|few|TRBV10-3
TGTGCCATCAGTGCCGACTTCGGGACAGCGGATGGCTACACCTTC
CAISADFGTADGYTF
>TRBJ1-4|TRBD1|once|TRBV30
TGTGCCTGGAGGGCGTATGGGACAGGGGGAGAAAAACTGTTTTTT
CAWRAYGTGGEKLFF
>TRBJ1-1|NA|NA|TRBV2
TGTGCCAGCACCCTTGGGGGGGACCACACTGAAGCTTTCTTT
CASTLGGDHTEAFF
>TRBJ2-1|TRBD2|NA|TRBV30
TGTGCCTGGAGGTTAGCGGGGGGGCCCTGGAATGAGCAGTTCTTC
CAWRLAGGPWNEQFF
>TRBJ2-5|NA|NA|TRBV2
TGTGCCAGCAGCCCGCCCGGGGAGACCCAGTACTTC
CASSPPGETQYF
>TRBJ2-2|NA|NA|TRBV21-1
TGTGCTCCCCCCGTTCTGGGACAGGGAACCGGGGAGCTGTTTTTT
CAPPVLGQGTGELFF
>TRBJ1-3|NA|NA|TRBV28
TGTGCCAGCAGTTTACCACAGGCGAGCTCTGGAAACACCATATATTTT
CASSLPQASSGNTIYF
>TRBJ2-3|TRBD2|NA|TRBV11-2
TGTGCCAGCAGCTTAGCGCCTCGGACTAGCGGGGGAACAGATACGCAGTATTTT
CASSLAPRTSGGTDTQYF
>TRBJ2-1|TRBD2|once|TRBV10-1
TGCGCCAGCAGTGAACCGGGACTAGGGCGCGATGAGCAGTTCTTC
CASSEPGLGRDEQFF
>TRBJ1-5|NA|NA|TRBV7-9
TGTGCCAGCAGCTTAGACTTACAGCCCCAGCATTTT
CASSLDLQPQHF
>TRBJ2-5|NA|once|TRBV6-1
TGTGCCACCGGAGATGGGGGCTTTGAGACCCAGTACTTC
CATGDGGFETQYF
>TRBJ1-6|NA|once|TRBV20-1
TGCAGTGCCATTGGGGCTCTCACCCTCCACTTT
CSAIGALTLHF
>TRBJ1-6|NA|NA|TRBV15
TGTGCCACCAGCAGTGCCAGAGAAGGGGGAAGCTATAATTCACCCCTCCACTTT
CATSSAREGGSYNSPLHF
>TRBJ2-1|TRBD2|NA|TRBV6-6
TGTGCCAGCAGCCTAATAATAGCGGGGAACAATGAGCAGTTCTTC
CASSLIIAGNNEQFF
>TRBJ1-1|NA|once|TRBV27
TGTGCCAGCAGTTTATCAGGGGAGGTGATTAACACTGAAGCTTTCTTT
CASSLSGEVINTEAFF
>TRBJ1-1|NA|NA|TRBV29-1
TGCAGCGTTGAGATAAAGAAGGGAAAGGGGGGGGACACTGAAGCTTTCTTT
CSVEIKKGKGGDTEAFF
>TRBJ1-1|TRBD1|once|TRBV27
TGTGCCAGCAGTTTAATCTACGGACAGGGTGAAGCTTTCTTT
CASSLIYGQGEAFF
>TRBJ1-4|NA|NA|TRBV6-6
TGTGCCAGCACCCCCCCTACAGGGAACTATGAAAAACTGTTTTTT
CASTPPTGNYEKLFF
>TRBJ1-5|NA|NA|TRBV2
TGTGCCAGCAATGGACAGCTGAATCAGCCCCAGCATTTT
CASNGQLNQPQHF
>TRBJ2-1|NA|NA|TRBV2
TGTGCCAGCAGTGAACGCCCCAACGTTGGTAGCGCCTTCAATGAGCAGTTCTTC
CASSERPNVGSAFNEQFF